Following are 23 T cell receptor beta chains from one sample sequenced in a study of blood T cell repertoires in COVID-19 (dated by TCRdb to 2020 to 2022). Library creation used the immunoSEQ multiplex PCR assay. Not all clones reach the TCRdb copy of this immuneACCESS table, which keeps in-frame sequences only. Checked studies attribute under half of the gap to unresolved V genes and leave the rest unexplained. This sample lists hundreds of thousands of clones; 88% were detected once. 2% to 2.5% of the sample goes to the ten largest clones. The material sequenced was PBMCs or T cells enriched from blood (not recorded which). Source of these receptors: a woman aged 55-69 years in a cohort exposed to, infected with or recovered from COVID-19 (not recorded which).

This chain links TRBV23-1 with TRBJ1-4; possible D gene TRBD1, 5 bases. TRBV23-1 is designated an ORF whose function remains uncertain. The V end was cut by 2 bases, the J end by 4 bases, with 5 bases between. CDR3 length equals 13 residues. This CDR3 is CASSQDSNEKLFF. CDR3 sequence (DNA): TGCGCCAGCAGTCAAGACAGTAATGAAAAACTGTTTTTT.

CDR3 sequence reads: CASSLGTGRNTEAFF. CDR3 nucleotides: TGCGCCAGCAGCCTGGGGACAGGGAGGAACACTGAAGCTTTCTTT. The chain has TRBV4-1 and TRBJ1-1; 9 nucleotides align to TRBD1. CDR3 size: 15 residues. V shed 4 bases and J 1 base; nucleotides not matched to a gene: 4. In germline, CDR1 is MGHRA, CDR2 YSYEKL.

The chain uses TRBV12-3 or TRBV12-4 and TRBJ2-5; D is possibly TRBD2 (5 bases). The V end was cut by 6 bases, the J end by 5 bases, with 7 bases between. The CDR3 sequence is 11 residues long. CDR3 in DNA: TGTGCCAGCAGGGAGCGGGAGACCCAGTACTTC. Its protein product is CASRERETQYF.

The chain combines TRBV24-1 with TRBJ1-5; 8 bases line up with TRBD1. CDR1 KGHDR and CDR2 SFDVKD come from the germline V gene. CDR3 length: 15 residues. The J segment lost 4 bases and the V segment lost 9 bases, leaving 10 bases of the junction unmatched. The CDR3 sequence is CATGPGQASNQPQHF. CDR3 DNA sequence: TGTGCCACCGGCCCGGGACAGGCTTCAAATCAGCCCCAGCATTTT.

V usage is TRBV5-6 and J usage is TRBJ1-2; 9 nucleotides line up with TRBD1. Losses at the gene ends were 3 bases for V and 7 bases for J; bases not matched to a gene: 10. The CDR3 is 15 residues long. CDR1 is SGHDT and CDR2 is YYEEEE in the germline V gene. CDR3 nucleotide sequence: TGTGCCAGCAGCTCGGCCGGGACAGGGAGGGGTGGCTACACCTTC. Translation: CASSSAGTGRGGYTF.

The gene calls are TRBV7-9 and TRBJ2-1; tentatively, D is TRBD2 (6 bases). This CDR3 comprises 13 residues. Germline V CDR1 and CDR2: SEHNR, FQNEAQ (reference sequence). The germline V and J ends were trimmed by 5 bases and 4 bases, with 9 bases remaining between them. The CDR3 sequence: CASSTGLYNEQFF. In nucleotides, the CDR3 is TGTGCCAGCAGCACGGGACTGTACAATGAGCAGTTCTTC.

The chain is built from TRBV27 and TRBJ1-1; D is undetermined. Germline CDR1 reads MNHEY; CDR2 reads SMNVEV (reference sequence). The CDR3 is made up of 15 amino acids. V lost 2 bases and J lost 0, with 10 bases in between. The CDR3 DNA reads TGTGCCAGCAGTTTAGAGGCCTCTATGAACACTGAAGCTTTCTTT. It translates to CASSLEASMNTEAFF.

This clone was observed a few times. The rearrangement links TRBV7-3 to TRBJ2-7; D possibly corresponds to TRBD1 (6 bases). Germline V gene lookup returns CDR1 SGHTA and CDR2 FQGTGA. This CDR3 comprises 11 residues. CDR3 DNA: TGTGCCAGCACCTCCTCCGGACAGCTTCCGGTC. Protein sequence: CASTSSGQLPV.

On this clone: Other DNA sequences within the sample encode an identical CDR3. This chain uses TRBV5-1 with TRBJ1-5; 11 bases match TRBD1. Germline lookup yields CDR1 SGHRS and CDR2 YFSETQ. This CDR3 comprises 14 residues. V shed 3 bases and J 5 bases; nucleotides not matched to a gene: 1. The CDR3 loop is CASSWTGGDQPQHF. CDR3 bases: TGCGCCAGCAGCTGGACAGGGGGCGATCAGCCCCAGCATTTT.

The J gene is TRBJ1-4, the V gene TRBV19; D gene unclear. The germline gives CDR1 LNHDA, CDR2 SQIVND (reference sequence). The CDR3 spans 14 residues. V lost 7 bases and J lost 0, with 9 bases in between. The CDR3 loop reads CASTTYATNEKLFF. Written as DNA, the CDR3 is TGTGCCAGTACCACCTATGCAACTAATGAAAAACTGTTTTTT.

CDR3 coding DNA: TGCGCCAGCAGCCAAGCCCCTCTAGCGGGAGTGCGCAATGAGCAGTTCTTC. This encodes CASSQAPLAGVRNEQFF. The chain has TRBV4-3 and TRBJ2-1; 10 nucleotides agree with TRBD2. The CDR3 contains 17 residues. Losses at the gene ends were 1 base for V and 6 bases for J; bases not matched to a gene: 9. Per the germline V gene, CDR1 is LGHNA and CDR2 is YSLEER.

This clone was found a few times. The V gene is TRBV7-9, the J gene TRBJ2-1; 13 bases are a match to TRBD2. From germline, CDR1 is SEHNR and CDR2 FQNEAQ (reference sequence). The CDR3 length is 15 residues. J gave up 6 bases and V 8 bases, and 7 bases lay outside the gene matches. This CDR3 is CASSVGLAGSNEQFF. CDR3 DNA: TGTGCCAGCTCCGTGGGACTAGCGGGATCCAATGAGCAGTTCTTC. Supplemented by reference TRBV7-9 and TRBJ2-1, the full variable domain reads DTGVSQNPRHKITKRGQNVTFRCDPISEHNRLYWYRQTLGQGPEFLTYFQNEAQLEKSRLLSDRFSAERPKGSFSTLEIQRTEQGDSAMYLCASSVGLAGSNEQFFGPGTRLTVL.

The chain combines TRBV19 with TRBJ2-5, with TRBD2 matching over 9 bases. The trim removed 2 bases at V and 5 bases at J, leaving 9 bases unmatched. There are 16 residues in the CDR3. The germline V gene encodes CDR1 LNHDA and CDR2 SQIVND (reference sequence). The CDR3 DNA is TGTGCCAGTAGTATAACCCGAGCGGGAGGAGAGGAGACCCAGTACTTC. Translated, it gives CASSITRAGGEETQYF.

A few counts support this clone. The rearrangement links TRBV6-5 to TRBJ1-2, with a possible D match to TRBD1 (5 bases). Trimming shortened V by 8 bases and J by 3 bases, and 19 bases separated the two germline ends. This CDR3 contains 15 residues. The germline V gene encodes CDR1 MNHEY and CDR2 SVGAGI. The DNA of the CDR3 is TGTGCCAGCCAAGAAGGGGTAGCTCCTTACTATGGCTACACCTTC. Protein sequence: CASQEGVAPYYGYTF.

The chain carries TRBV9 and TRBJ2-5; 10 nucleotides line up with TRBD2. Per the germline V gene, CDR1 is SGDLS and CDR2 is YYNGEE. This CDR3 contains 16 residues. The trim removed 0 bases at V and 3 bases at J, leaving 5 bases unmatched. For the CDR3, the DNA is TGTGCCAGCAGCGTAGCTGCTAGCGGGAGTAAAGAGACCCAGTACTTC. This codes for CASSVAASGSKETQYF.

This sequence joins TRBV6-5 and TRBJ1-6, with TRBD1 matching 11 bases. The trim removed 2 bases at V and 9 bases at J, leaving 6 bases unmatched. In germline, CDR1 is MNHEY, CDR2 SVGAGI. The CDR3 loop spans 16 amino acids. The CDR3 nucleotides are TGTGCCAGCAGTTACCTAGGACAGGGGGCAATTTCACCCCTCCACTTT. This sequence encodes CASSYLGQGAISPLHF.

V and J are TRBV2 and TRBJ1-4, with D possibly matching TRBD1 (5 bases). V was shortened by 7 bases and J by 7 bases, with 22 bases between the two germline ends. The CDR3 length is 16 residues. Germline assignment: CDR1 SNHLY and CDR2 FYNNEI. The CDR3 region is CASTSPKARVGEKLFF. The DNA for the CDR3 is TGTGCCAGCACCTCCCCAAAGGCCAGGGTGGGTGAAAAACTGTTTTTT.

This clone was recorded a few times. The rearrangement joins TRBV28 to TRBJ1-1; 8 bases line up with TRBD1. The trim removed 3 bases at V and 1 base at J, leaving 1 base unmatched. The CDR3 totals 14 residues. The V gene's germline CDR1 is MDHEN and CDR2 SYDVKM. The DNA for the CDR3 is TGTGCCAGCAGTTTGGACAGGGCGAACACTGAAGCTTTCTTT. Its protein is CASSLDRANTEAFF.

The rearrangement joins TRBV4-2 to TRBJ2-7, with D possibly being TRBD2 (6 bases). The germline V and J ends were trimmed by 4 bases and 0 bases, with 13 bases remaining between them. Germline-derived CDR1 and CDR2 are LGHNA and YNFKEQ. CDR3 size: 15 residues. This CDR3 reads CASSPTAGSSYEQYF. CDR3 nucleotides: TGTGCCAGCAGCCCCACAGCCGGGAGCTCCTACGAGCAGTACTTC.

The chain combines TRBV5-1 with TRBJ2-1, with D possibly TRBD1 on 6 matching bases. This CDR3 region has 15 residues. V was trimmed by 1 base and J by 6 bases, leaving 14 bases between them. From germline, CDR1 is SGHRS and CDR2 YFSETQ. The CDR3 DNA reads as TGCGCCAGCAGCTTGCGTACAGGGTCGAGCAATGAGCAGTTCTTC. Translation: CASSLRTGSSNEQFF.

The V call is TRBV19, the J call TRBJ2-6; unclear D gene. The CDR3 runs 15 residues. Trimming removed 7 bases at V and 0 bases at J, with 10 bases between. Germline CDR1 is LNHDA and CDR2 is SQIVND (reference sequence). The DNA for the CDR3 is TGTGCCAGTACCTGGGCCCTCTCTGGGGCCAACGTCCTGACTTTC. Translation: CASTWALSGANVLTF.

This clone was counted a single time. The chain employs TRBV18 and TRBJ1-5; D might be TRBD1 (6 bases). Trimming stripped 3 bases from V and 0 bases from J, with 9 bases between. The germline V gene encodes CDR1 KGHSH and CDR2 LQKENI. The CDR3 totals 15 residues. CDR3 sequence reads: CASSPSGVSNQPQHF. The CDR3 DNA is TGTGCCAGCTCACCTTCAGGGGTTAGCAATCAGCCCCAGCATTTT.

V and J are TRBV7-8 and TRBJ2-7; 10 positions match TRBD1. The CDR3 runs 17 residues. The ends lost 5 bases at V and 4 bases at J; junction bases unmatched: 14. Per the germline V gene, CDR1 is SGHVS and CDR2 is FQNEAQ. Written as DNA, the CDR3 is TGTGCCAGCAGCCCCATCATCATCCCGGGACAGGGGTACGAGCAGTACTTC. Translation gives CASSPIIIPGQGYEQYF. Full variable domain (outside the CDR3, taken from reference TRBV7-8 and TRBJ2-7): GAGVSQSPRYKVAKRGQDVALRCDPISGHVSLFWYQQALGQGPEFLTYFQNEAQLDKSGLPSDRFFAERPEGSVSTLKIQRTQQEDSAVYLCASSPIIIPGQGYEQYFGPGTRLTVT.